Below are 8 T cell receptor beta chains sequenced from a single sample in a study of a mutant IDH1 vaccine in newly diagnosed glioma. Using immunoSEQ multiplex PCR, the repertoire was profiled, and TCRdb retains in-frame clones only, with some absent. Of roughly 29,000 clones in the sample, approximately 80% were seen once. These receptors have no identified antigens. Time point here: week 23, last vaccination. Each dose delivered 300 ug of mutant IDH1 20-mer peptide subcutaneously with imiquimod. The sequences come from PBMCs, collected from a glioma patient whose treatment included an IDH1 peptide vaccine. The receptor set was obtained from a woman under 30 with glioma.

V and J are TRBV5-1 and TRBJ2-7; D might be TRBD1 (8 bases). Deletions cut 0 bases from V and 3 bases from J, with 13 bases between. Germline assignment: CDR1 SGHRS and CDR2 YFSETQ. CDR3 size: 15 residues. CDR3 amino acids: CASSLATGGDYEQYF. The CDR3, as DNA: TGCGCCAGCAGCTTGGCTACAGGGGGGGACTACGAGCAGTACTTC. Full variable domain (outside the CDR3, taken from reference TRBV5-1 and TRBJ2-7): KAGVTQTPRYLIKTRGQQVTLSCSPISGHRSVSWYQQTPGQGLQFLFEYFSETQRNKGNFPGRFSGRQFSNSRSEMNVSTLELGDSALYLCASSLATGGDYEQYFGPGTRLTVT.

This chain uses TRBV4-2 with TRBJ2-7; weak D call: TRBD1 (5 bases). CDR3 length: 14 amino acids. V was cut by 0 bases and J by 4 bases, with 10 bases left in between. Looked up from germline, CDR1 is LGHNA and CDR2 is YNFKEQ. The CDR3 DNA follows: TGTGCCAGCAGCCAAGAATCCCAGGGTTACGAGCAGTACTTC. Amino acid sequence: CASSQESQGYEQYF.

This chain uses TRBV2 with TRBJ1-4, with D tentatively TRBD1 (6 bases). The V end was cut by 0 bases, the J end by 5 bases, with 10 bases between. CDR1 SNHLY and CDR2 FYNNEI come from the germline V gene. This CDR3 has 15 residues. As DNA, the CDR3 is TGTGCCAGCAGTGAAGCACCGGGGGCCAATGAAAAACTGTTTTTT. It yields the protein CASSEAPGANEKLFF.

This clone was found once. V gene TRBV19 combines with J gene TRBJ1-3; D is undetermined. The length of the CDR3 is 17 residues. With 3 bases removed from V and 4 bases from J, the gap between germline ends came to 19 bases. CDR1 and CDR2 (germline): LNHDA, SQIVND (reference sequence). The CDR3 here is CASSILSGGRFGNTIYF. DNA for the CDR3: TGTGCCAGTAGTATTTTGTCGGGAGGAAGATTCGGAAACACCATATATTTT.

The J gene is TRBJ2-3, the V gene TRBV7-9; TRBD2 matches at 11 bases. The CDR3 loop spans 16 amino acids. J gave up 2 bases and V 4 bases, and 5 bases lay outside the gene matches. Germline V lookup: CDR1 SEHNR, CDR2 FQNEAQ (reference sequence). The CDR3 sequence: CASSSTSGVSTDTQYF. CDR3 DNA: TGTGCCAGCAGCTCGACTAGCGGGGTTTCCACAGATACGCAGTATTTT.

The chain employs TRBV2 and TRBJ2-7; no firm D call. The CDR3 has 14 residues. Germline V gene lookup returns CDR1 SNHLY and CDR2 FYNNEI. V shed 1 base and J shed 2 bases, with 9 bases lying between them. The CDR3 reads CASSEGKYTYEQYF. Written as DNA, the CDR3 is TGTGCCAGCAGTGAAGGCAAATACACCTACGAGCAGTACTTC.

Comments on this clone: At one of its ends the junction is not consistent with the germline gene, which may arise from a read error. CDR3 residues: CASSLPGPGNEQFF. CDR3 DNA: TGTGCTAGCAGCTTACCAGGGCCGGGAAATGAGCAGTTCTTC. The rearrangement links TRBV7-7 to TRBJ2-1; D may correspond to TRBD1 or TRBD2 (5 bases each). CDR1 and CDR2 (germline): SSHAT, FNYEAQ (reference sequence). The CDR3 length is 14 residues.

The chain recombines TRBV6-5 with TRBJ2-5; D uncertain. CDR3 size: 13 residues. CDR1 and CDR2 from the germline V gene are MNHEY and SVGAGI. Trimming removed 4 bases from V and 0 bases from J, with 6 bases in between. The chain's CDR3 is CASSFTYQETQYF. CDR3 coding DNA: TGTGCCAGCAGTTTTACCTACCAAGAGACCCAGTACTTC.